This passage covers 20 T cell receptor beta chains from one sample sequenced in a study of blood T cell repertoires in COVID-19. Some clones are missing from TCRdb's copy, which holds only in-frame ones; the method was immunoSEQ multiplex PCR. The sample yields fewer than 60,000 clones, about 84% seen once. The source material was peripheral blood. The origin of the receptors is an elderly woman with acute or convalescent COVID-19.

This sequence joins TRBV5-4 and TRBJ2-5, with 7 bases identical to TRBD2. V trimming: 1 base; J trimming: 4 bases; junction bases outside the gene matches: 4. Germline V lookup: CDR1 SGHNT, CDR2 YYREEE (reference sequence). CDR3 length: 14 residues. The CDR3 reads CASSLSGGRETQYF. The CDR3 DNA follows: TGTGCCAGCAGCTTGTCGGGAGGCCGAGAGACCCAGTACTTC.

The chain links TRBV29-1 to TRBJ2-1; 7 nucleotides align to TRBD2. J was trimmed by 6 bases and V by 5 bases; bases with no gene match: 10. The germline V gene has CDR1 SQVTM and CDR2 ANQGSEA. The CDR3 spans 14 residues. As DNA, the CDR3 is TGCAGCGTTCCCTCGCTAGCGGACTTCAATGAGCAGTTCTTC. This codes for CSVPSLADFNEQFF.

The chain recombines TRBV15 with TRBJ2-5; TRBD1 matches 8 bases. This CDR3 has 15 residues. J was trimmed by 4 bases and V by 0 bases; bases with no gene match: 4. CDR1 LNHNV and CDR2 YYDKDF come from the germline V gene (reference sequence). The CDR3 coding sequence is TGTGCCACCAGCAGAGAGGGCAGGGGGCGAGAGACCCAGTACTTC. Residues: CATSREGRGRETQYF.

The chain joins TRBV11-3 to TRBJ1-2, with D tentatively TRBD1 (6 bases). This CDR3 comprises 16 residues. CDR1 is SGHNT, CDR2 YENEEA, per germline. V lost 5 bases to trimming and J lost 2 bases, with 18 bases between them. CDR3 nucleotides: TGTGCCAGCAGCCACACAGGGTACGGGCGCAACTATGGCTACACCTTC. It yields the protein CASSHTGYGRNYGYTF.

The chain uses TRBV18 and TRBJ2-1, with 10 positions matching TRBD2. Germline-derived CDR1 and CDR2 are KGHSH and LQKENI. CDR3 length equals 15 residues. Trimming removed 6 bases from V and 5 bases from J; junction bases left unmatched: 7. CDR3 nucleotides: TGTGCCAGCTCGGCGACTAGCGGGCCAGACAATGAGCAGTTCTTC. Amino acid sequence: CASSATSGPDNEQFF.

The genes are TRBV2 and TRBJ2-1; D is possibly TRBD2 (6 bases). V was shortened by 3 bases and J by 6 bases, with 15 bases between the two germline ends. This CDR3 contains 15 residues. Per germline, CDR1 SNHLY and CDR2 FYNNEI. CDR3 in amino acids: CASSELGGGSNEQFF. The CDR3 DNA follows: TGTGCCAGCAGTGAGTTGGGGGGAGGCTCCAATGAGCAGTTCTTC.

The V and J genes are TRBV4-1 and TRBJ2-7; 11 bases are a match to TRBD1. The CDR3 consists of 16 residues. Germline trimming cut 3 bases from V and 3 bases from J; bases unmatched to any gene: 7. Per germline, CDR1 MGHRA and CDR2 YSYEKL. The CDR3 DNA follows: TGCGCCAGCAGCCAGGGGACAGGGGGGAGAATCTACGAGCAGTACTTC. Protein: CASSQGTGGRIYEQYF.

The chain uses TRBV3-1 (or the pseudogene TRBV3-2) and TRBJ2-1; 14 bases agree with TRBD2. J gave up 9 bases and V 1 base, and 5 bases lay outside the gene matches. Germline V gene lookup returns CDR1 LGHDT and CDR2 YNNKEL (reference sequence). The CDR3 covers 16 residues. CDR3 bases: TGTGCCAGCAGCCAAGGACTAGCGGGGGGGCAGGGTGAGCAGTTCTTC. This gives the protein CASSQGLAGGQGEQFF.

This clone was observed a single time. This chain joins TRBV29-1 and TRBJ2-5; D not certain. Trimming cost V 0 bases and J 7 bases, with 6 bases left between them. Per germline, CDR1 SQVTM and CDR2 ANQGSEA. This CDR3 has 11 residues. CDR3 in DNA: TGCAGCGTTGAAGAGCCCGGGACCCAGTACTTC. It codes for CSVEEPGTQYF.

This chain uses TRBV29-1 with TRBJ2-1, with unresolved D. CDR3 length: 12 residues. From germline, CDR1 is SQVTM and CDR2 ANQGSEA. V lost 5 bases, J lost 0 bases, and 5 bases lay in between. CDR3 in DNA: TGCAGCGTTAGACTCTCCTACAATGAGCAGTTCTTC. Translating it yields CSVRLSYNEQFF.

The rearrangement uses TRBV2 and TRBJ2-1; 15 positions match TRBD2. J gave up 0 bases and V 6 bases, and 6 bases lay outside the gene matches. The CDR3 covers 18 residues. Germline loops: CDR1 SNHLY, CDR2 FYNNEI. The CDR3 DNA is TGTGCCAGCAGGAAGGGACTAGCGGGGGGCCACTCCTACAATGAGCAGTTCTTC. Protein: CASRKGLAGGHSYNEQFF.

The J gene is TRBJ1-2, the V gene TRBV29-1, with D perhaps matching TRBD1 (5 bases). CDR1 is SQVTM, CDR2 ANQGSEA, per germline. There are 11 residues in the CDR3. Between the trimmed V and J ends, which lost 7 bases and 8 bases, there was a span of 14 bases. In nucleotides, the CDR3 is TGCAGCGCCGGGACTCAGGGCGGCTACACCTTC. Translating gives CSAGTQGGYTF.

V usage is TRBV5-1 and J usage is TRBJ2-7, with 7 bases identical to TRBD1. The CDR3 covers 15 residues. Germline loops: CDR1 SGHRS, CDR2 YFSETQ. V lost 2 bases to trimming and J lost 1 base; unmatched junction nucleotides: 6. CDR3 region: CASSFSQGPSYEQYF. The CDR3 DNA reads TGCGCCAGCAGCTTCTCACAGGGGCCTTCCTACGAGCAGTACTTC.

The V gene is TRBV9, the J gene TRBJ2-1; 9 bases match TRBD2. The J segment lost 8 bases and the V segment lost 3 bases, leaving 12 bases of the junction unmatched. The CDR3 runs 16 residues. Germline values: CDR1 SGDLS, CDR2 YYNGEE. The CDR3 DNA is TGTGCCAGCAGCGAGCGGTCTAGCGGGACTGACTATGAGCAGTTCTTC. It translates to CASSERSSGTDYEQFF.

This rearrangement joins TRBV27 to TRBJ2-1; 8 nucleotides agree with TRBD2. CDR1 is MNHEY and CDR2 is SMNVEV in the germline V gene (reference sequence). V lost 4 bases to trimming and J lost 2 bases; unmatched junction nucleotides: 10. The CDR3 runs to 17 residues. For the CDR3, the DNA is TGTGCCAGCAGTTCGCGCCTAGCGGGCCAAACCTACAATGAGCAGTTCTTC. Translating gives CASSSRLAGQTYNEQFF.

V and J are TRBV10-3 and TRBJ2-2, with D possibly being TRBD2 (6 bases). The CDR3 contains 15 residues. Trimming took off 4 bases at V and 4 bases at J, with 13 bases between the two ends. Germline values: CDR1 ENHRY, CDR2 SYGVKD. The CDR3 coding sequence is TGTGCCATCAGTGCAGACGGGAGAGGCACCGGGGAGCTGTTTTTT. It encodes CAISADGRGTGELFF.

The chain employs TRBV6-2 or TRBV6-3 and TRBJ2-7; 9 bases line up with TRBD2. Germline lookup yields CDR1 MNHEY and CDR2 SVGEGT. CDR3 length equals 18 residues. Trimming took 0 bases from V and 6 from J; bases not matched to a gene: 15. In DNA form, the CDR3 reads TGTGCCAGCAGTTACTCGCCCTTGCTAGCGGGAAAGGCGGCCGAGCAGTACGTC. Its protein is CASSYSPLLAGKAAEQYV.

The rearrangement joins TRBV5-8 to TRBJ2-1; 7 bases fit TRBD1. CDR1 and CDR2 from the germline V gene are SGHTS and YDEGEE. The CDR3 runs to 14 residues. Losses at the gene ends were 3 bases for V and 6 bases for J; bases not matched to a gene: 6. CDR3 DNA sequence: TGTGCCAGCAGCTACCGCCCAGGGGGCAATGAGCAGTTCTTC. Residues: CASSYRPGGNEQFF.

This sequence joins TRBV5-4 and TRBJ2-5; D is possibly TRBD1 (6 bases). V lost 0 bases and J lost 3, with 9 bases in between. Germline V gene lookup returns CDR1 SGHNT and CDR2 YYREEE (reference sequence). This CDR3 has 14 residues. In nucleotides, the CDR3 is TGTGCCAGCAGCTTGGGGACAGCGAAAGAGACCCAGTACTTC. Translated, it gives CASSLGTAKETQYF.

The rearrangement joins TRBV4-1 to TRBJ1-1; D uncertain. The CDR3 has 14 residues. V was cut by 1 base and J by 6 bases, with 12 bases left in between. The germline CDR1 and CDR2 sequences are MGHRA and YSYEKL. Here the CDR3 DNA reads TGCGCCAGCAGCCAAGTAGAGGTTCAGCCTGAAGCTTTCTTT. Translated: CASSQVEVQPEAFF.